This TCR beta chain was captured in a study of vaccination and CD4 T cells after COVID-19. Study-level information: Post-vaccine sampling followed dose two by a median around 74 days (range 14 to 241). Control cultures received a CEFX pool, an HIV-1 Nef pool, or no peptide.

Time point noted: late sampling 161 to 241 days after vaccination in a few convalescent patients. Treatment reported: roughly 10-day PBMC culture with coronavirus spike peptide pools or control peptides (ViraFEST assay). On this clonotype: Its cognate antigen is unknown.

Whole-study findings and limits: For convalescent patients, 304 of the 307 vaccine-specific clones analyzed were classified as spike mono-reactive. Only post-vaccination samples contained a median approximately 90% of the reactive clones in convalescent patients.

This CDR3 comprises 15 residues. CDR1 is LNHDA, CDR2 SQIVND, per germline (reference sequence). V lost 6 bases and J lost 2, with 15 bases in between. Sequencing of the DNA from cultured CD4+ T cells was carried out with the Oncomine TCR Beta short-read assay. TCRdb redid the calling of the PCR reads with MiXCR, one entry per CDR3 protein. The sample has about 23,000 distinct CDR3 sequences, around 37% seen once; the top ten hold about 8.6%. The chain couples TRBV19 to TRBJ2-3, with D unresolved. This TCR derives from a human donor who had recovered from COVID-19. Material: CD4+ T cells from blood, cultured in vitro, obtained about 7 months after SARS-CoV-2 vaccination. Written as DNA, the CDR3 is TGTGCCAGTAGGGCTAGTGGGATTTCCACAGATACGCAGTATTTT. Its protein product is CASRASGISTDTQYF.